This paragraph reports one T cell receptor beta chain. Its antigen remains unknown. The data are from a study of T-cell memory formation after mild COVID-19. Notes on the study in general: Among clones contracting day 15 to 85, CD4/CD8 was balanced, whereas later expanders leaned CD4+. The study found contracting CD4+ clones mainly in CM and EM and contracting CD8+ clones in EMRA.

V lost 7 bases and J 9 bases, leaving 9 bases between the germline ends. CDR3 length equals 11 residues. TCRdb re-derived calls from the 5' RACE reads in MiXCR, one entry per CDR3 protein. This repertoire shows hundreds of thousands of distinct CDR3 sequences, about 16% found once; its top ten account for under 25%. The TCR comes from a man younger than 35 who had mild COVID-19 (a few samples of this study predate the infection). Cell type and time point are not known. V and J are TRBV12-3 or TRBV12-4 and TRBJ2-2, with no clear D. The specimen sequenced was PBMCs or a T cell subset sorted from them (not recorded which). CDR3 coding DNA: TGTGCCAGCACCAGGCTGCGGGAGCTGTTTTTT. Protein sequence: CASTRLRELFF.